This T cell receptor (beta chain) was captured by sequencing in a study of T cell repertoires in cytomegalovirus infection. Study-wide background: Both a matching HLA type and CMV infection were indicated by public TCR beta signatures.

MiXCR, run by TCRdb on the reads, gives a single entry per CDR3 protein. This table holds fewer than 550,000 distinct CDR3 sequences, 30% to 40% found once. Findings of the study overall: Dominating the ex vivo response were TCR beta clonotypes that were CMV-specific and HLA-C-restricted. Carriers of CMV plus the relevant HLA were identified by cumulative public TCR beta family frequency.

Turning to this clonotype: Its antigen is still unknown.

V was clipped by 3 bases and J by 7 bases, with 4 bases between them. The CDR3 contains 12 residues. This clonotype originated in a human donor in good health (CMV status not recorded). Some clones in this sample may be carry-over from other donors' samples. The V and J genes are TRBV12-3 or TRBV12-4 and TRBJ1-6; D ambiguous. Sequenced: PBMCs. The CDR3 coding sequence is TGTGCCAGCAGTTTTAAAAATTCACCCCTCCACTTT. This translates into CASSFKNSPLHF.